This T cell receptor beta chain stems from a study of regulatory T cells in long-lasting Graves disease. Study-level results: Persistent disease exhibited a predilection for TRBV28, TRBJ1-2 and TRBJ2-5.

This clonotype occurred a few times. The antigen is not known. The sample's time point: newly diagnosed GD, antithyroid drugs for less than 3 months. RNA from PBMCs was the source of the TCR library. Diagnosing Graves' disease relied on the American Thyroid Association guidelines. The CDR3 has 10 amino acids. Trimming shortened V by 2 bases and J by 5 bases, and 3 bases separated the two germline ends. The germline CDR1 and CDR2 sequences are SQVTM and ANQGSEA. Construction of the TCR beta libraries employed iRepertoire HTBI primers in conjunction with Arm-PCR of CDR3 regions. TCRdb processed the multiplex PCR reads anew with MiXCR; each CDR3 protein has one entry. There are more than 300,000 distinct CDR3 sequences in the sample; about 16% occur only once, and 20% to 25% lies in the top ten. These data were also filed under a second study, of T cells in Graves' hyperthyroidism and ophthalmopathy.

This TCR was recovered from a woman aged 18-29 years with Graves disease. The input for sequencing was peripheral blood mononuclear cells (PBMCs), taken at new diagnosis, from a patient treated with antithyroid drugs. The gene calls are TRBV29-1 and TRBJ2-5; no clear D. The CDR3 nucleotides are TGCAGCGTTGAATGGGAGACCCAGTACTTC. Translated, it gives CSVEWETQYF.